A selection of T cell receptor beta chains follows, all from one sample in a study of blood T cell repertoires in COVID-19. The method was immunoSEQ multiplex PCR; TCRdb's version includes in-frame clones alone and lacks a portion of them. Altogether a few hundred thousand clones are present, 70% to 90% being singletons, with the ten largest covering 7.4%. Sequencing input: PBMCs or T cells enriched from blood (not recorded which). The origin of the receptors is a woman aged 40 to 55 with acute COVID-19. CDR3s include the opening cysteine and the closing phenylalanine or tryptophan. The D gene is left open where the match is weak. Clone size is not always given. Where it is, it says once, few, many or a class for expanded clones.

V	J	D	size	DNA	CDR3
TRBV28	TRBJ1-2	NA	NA	TGTGCCAGCAGCGAACAGGGTAAAAATGGCTACACCTTC	CASSEQGKNGYTF
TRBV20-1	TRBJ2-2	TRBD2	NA	TGCAGTGCTAGTCCTAGCGGGGGACCCGGGGAGCTGTTTTTT	CSASPSGGPGELFF
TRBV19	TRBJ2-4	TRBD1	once	TGTGCCAGTAGTATAGGGCTGGGGACAGGGTTCGACATTCAGTACTTC	CASSIGLGTGFDIQYF
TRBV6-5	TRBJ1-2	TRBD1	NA	TGTGCCAGCAGTTACCGGGACAGGGGGTTATGGTACACCTTC	CASSYRDRGLWYTF
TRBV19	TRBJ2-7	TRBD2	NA	TGTGCCAGTAGTCCCACAGGACTAGACATGTCCTACGAGCAGTACTTC	CASSPTGLDMSYEQYF
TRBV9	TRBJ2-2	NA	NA	TGTGCCAGCAGCGTAGAGGGGCAGATCCCCGGGGAGCTGTTTTTT	CASSVEGQIPGELFF
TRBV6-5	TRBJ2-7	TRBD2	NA	TGTGCCAGCTCCTTAGCGGGGCAGGGGTTGGGCGAGCAGTACTTC	CASSLAGQGLGEQYF
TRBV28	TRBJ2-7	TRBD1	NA	TGTGCCAGCAGCCCTCCGGGACAGGTGCTATACGAGCAGTACTTC	CASSPPGQVLYEQYF
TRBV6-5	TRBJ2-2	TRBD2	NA	TGTGCTACCAGCGGGAGAGGGAACACCGGGGAGCTGTTTTTT	CATSGRGNTGELFF
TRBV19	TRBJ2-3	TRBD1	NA	TGTGCCAGTAAACCGGGACAGGGGAAAGATACGCAGTATTTT	CASKPGQGKDTQYF
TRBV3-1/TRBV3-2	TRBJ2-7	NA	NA	TGTGCCAGCAGCCTATATCAGTACGAGCAGTACTTC	CASSLYQYEQYF
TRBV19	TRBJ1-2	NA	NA	TGTGCCAGTAGTATGGACAGCTGGAACTATGGCTACACCTTC	CASSMDSWNYGYTF